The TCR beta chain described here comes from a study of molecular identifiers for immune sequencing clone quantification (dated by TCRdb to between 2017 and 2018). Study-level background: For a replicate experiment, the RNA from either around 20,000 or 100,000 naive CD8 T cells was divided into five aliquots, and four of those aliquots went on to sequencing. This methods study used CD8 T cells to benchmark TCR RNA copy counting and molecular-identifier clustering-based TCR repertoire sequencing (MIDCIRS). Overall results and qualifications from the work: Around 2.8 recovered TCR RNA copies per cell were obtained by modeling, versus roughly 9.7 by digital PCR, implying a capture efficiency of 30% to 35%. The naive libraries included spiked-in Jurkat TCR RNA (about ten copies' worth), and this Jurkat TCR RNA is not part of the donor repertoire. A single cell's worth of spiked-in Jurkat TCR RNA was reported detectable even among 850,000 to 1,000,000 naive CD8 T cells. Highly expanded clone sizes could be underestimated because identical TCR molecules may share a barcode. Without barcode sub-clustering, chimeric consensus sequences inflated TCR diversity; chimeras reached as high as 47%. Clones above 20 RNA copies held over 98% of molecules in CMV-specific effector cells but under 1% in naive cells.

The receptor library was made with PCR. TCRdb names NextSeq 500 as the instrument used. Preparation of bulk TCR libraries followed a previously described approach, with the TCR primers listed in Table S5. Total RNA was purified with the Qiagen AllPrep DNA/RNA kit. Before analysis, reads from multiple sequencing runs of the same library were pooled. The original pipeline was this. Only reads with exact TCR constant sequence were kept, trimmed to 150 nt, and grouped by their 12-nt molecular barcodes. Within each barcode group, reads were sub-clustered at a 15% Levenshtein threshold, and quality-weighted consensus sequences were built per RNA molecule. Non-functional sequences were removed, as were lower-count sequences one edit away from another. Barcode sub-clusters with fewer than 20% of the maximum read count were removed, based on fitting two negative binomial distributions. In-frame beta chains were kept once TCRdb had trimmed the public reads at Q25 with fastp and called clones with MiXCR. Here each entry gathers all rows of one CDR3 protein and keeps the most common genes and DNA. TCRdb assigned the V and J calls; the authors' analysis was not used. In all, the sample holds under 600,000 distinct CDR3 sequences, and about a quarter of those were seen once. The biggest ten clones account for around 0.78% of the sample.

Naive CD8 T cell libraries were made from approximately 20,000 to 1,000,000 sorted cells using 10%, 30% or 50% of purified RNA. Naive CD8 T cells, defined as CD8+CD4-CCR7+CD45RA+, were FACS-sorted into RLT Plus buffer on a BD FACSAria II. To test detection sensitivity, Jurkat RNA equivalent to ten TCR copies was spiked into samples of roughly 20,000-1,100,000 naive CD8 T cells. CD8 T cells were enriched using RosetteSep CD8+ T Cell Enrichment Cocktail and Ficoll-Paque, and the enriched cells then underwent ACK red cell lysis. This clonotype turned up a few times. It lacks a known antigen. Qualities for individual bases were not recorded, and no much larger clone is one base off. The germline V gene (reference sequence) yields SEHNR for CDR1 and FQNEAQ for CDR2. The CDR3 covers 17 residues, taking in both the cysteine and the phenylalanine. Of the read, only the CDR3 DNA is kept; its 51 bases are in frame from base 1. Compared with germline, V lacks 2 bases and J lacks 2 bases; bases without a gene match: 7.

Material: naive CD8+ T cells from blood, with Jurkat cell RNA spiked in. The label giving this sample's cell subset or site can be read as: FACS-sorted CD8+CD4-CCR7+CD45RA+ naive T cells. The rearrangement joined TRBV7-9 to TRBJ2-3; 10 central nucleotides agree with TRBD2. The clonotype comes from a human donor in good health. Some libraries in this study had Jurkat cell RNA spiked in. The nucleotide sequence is TGTGCCAGCAGCTTACCCCCCCTAGCGGGAGCCACAGATACGCAGTATTTT. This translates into CASSLPPLAGATDTQYF. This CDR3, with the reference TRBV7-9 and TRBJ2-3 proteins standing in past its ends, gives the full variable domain DTGVSQNPRHKITKRGQNVTFRCDPISEHNRLYWYRQTLGQGPEFLTYFQNEAQLEKSRLLSDRFSAERPKGSFSTLEIQRTEQGDSAMYLCASSLPPLAGATDTQYFGPGTRLTVL.